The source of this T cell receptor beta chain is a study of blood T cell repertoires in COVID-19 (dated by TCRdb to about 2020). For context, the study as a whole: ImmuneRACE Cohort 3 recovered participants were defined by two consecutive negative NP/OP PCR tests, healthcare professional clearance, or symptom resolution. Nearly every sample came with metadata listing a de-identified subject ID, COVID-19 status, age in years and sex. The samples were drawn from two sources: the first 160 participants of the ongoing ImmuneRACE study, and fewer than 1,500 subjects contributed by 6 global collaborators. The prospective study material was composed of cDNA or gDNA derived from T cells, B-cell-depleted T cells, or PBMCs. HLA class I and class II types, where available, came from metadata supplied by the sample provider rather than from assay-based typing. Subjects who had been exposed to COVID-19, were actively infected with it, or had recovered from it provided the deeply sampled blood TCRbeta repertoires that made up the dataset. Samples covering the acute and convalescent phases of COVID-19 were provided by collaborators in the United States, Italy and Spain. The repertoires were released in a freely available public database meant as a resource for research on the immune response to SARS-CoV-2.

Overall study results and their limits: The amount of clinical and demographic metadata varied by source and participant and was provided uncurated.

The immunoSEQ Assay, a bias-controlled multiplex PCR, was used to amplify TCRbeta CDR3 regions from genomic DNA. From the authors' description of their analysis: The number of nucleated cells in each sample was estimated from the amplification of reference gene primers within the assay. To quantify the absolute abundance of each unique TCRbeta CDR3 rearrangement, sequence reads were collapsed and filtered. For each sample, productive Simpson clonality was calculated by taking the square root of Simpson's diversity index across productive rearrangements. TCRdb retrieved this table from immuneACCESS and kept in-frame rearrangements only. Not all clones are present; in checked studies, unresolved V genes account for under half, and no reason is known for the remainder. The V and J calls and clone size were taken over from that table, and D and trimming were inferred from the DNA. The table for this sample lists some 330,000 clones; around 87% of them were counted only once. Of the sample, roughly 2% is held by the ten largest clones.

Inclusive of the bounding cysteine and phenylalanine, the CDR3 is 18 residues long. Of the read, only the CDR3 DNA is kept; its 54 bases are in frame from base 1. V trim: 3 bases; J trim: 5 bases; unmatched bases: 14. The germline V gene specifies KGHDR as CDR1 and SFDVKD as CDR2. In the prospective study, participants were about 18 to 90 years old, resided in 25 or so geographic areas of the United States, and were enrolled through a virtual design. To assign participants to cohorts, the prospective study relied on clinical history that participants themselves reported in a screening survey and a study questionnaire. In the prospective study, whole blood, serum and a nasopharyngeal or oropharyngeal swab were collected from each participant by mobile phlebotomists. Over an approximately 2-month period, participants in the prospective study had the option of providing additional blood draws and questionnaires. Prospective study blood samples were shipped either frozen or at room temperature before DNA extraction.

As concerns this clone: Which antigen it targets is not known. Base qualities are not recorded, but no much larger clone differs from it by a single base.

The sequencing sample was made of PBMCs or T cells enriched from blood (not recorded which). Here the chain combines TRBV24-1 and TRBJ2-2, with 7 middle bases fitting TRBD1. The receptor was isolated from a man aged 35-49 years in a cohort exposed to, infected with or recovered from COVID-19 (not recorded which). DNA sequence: TGTGCCACCAGTGATAACAGGGGATCCCAACCAAGTACCGGGGAGCTGTTTTTT. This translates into CATSDNRGSQPSTGELFF.